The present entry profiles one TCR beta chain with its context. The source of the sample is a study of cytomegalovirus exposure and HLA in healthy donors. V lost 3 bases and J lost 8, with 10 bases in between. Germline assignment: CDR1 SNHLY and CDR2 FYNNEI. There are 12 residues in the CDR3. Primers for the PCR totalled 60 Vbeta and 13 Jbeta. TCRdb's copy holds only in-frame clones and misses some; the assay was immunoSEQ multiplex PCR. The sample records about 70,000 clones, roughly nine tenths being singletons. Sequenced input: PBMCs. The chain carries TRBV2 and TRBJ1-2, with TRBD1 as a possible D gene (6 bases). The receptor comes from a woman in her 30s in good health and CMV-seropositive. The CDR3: CASSDRGEGYTF. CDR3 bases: TGTGCCAGCAGTGACAGGGGAGAAGGCTACACCTTC.